The 31 T cell receptor beta chains below come from one sample, sequenced in a study of cytomegalovirus exposure and HLA in healthy donors. PCR was performed using 60 Vbeta and 13 Jbeta primers. Produced via immunoSEQ multiplex PCR; TCRdb's table is partial and in-frame only. This sample carries about 140,000 clones, about 77% of them seen once, and the ten largest clones take 1.5% to 2%. The source material was PBMCs. The receptors come from a female donor in good health and CMV-seronegative.

Details on this clone: Compared with germline, one end of the junction differs, possibly owing to a read error. The rearrangement joins TRBV10-3 to TRBJ1-1, with unresolved D. The CDR3 is 13 residues long. Germline V CDR1 and CDR2: ENHRY, SYGVKD. The CDR3: CALRPGGNTEAFF. Written as DNA, the CDR3 is TGTGCCCTCAGACCAGGAGGGAACACTGAAGCTTTCTTT.

This clone has just a few counts. The chain has TRBV7-2 and TRBJ1-3; TRBD1 might be the D (6 bases). The V end lost 6 bases, the J end lost 1 base, and 13 bases lay between the germline ends. Germline-derived CDR1 and CDR2 are SGHTA and FQGNSA. The CDR3 runs 15 residues. DNA of the CDR3: TGTGCCAGCAGACCCGGGACATCTTCTGGAAACACCATATATTTT. Protein product: CASRPGTSSGNTIYF.

As DNA, the CDR3 is TGTGCCAGCAGTTACGGTACCCCGAGGGAGACCCAGTACTTC. This gives the protein CASSYGTPRETQYF. The rearrangement links TRBV6-5 to TRBJ2-5; D unclear. The CDR3 covers 14 residues. V was cut by 2 bases and J by 5 bases, with 12 bases left in between. Germline V gives CDR1 MNHEY, CDR2 SVGAGI.

The CDR3: CASSNPRQGGNTEAFF. The DNA for the CDR3 is TGTGCCAGCAGTAACCCCAGACAGGGGGGGAACACTGAAGCTTTCTTT. The chain is built from TRBV6-6 and TRBJ1-1; 9 bases map to TRBD1. CDR1 and CDR2 (germline): MNHNY, SVGAGI (reference sequence). CDR3 size: 16 residues. V gave up 5 bases and J gave up 1 base; unmatched junction bases: 8.

This clone was counted only a few times. The rearrangement uses TRBV10-3 and TRBJ1-1, with no clear D. The CDR3 spans 12 residues. CDR1 is ENHRY and CDR2 is SYGVKD in the germline V gene. Between the trimmed V and J ends, which lost 10 bases and 1 base, there was a span of 10 bases. CDR3 region: CATRQPNTEAFF. CDR3 nucleotide sequence: TGTGCCACCAGACAACCGAACACTGAAGCTTTCTTT.

The J gene is TRBJ1-2, the V gene TRBV28; D uncertain. CDR3 length: 13 amino acids. Trimming took off 9 bases at V and 0 bases at J, with 11 bases between the two ends. Germline lookup yields CDR1 MDHEN and CDR2 SYDVKM. CDR3 protein: CASTVTANYGYTF. DNA for the CDR3: TGTGCCAGTACGGTTACGGCTAACTATGGCTACACCTTC.

The chain carries TRBV2 and TRBJ1-2, with D possibly being TRBD1 (6 bases). Germline lookup yields CDR1 SNHLY and CDR2 FYNNEI. The CDR3 loop spans 13 amino acids. Trimming stripped 6 bases from V and 8 bases from J, with 16 bases between. CDR3 sequence (DNA): TGTGCCAGCAGAGAGCTGGGGGGGGGCGGCTACACCTTC. Translation: CASRELGGGGYTF.

This chain links TRBV28 with TRBJ2-1; D is undetermined. This CDR3 has 14 residues. CDR1 is MDHEN, CDR2 SYDVKM, per germline. The V gene lost 3 bases and the J gene lost 4 bases, with 10 bases spanning the gap. Here the CDR3 DNA reads TGTGCCAGCAGTTTTCGGCAGAGGTACAATGAGCAGTTCTTC. Protein: CASSFRQRYNEQFF. The variable domain in full, with the rest retrieved from reference TRBV28 and TRBJ2-1, is DVKVTQSSRYLVKRTGEKVFLECVQDMDHENMFWYRQDPGLGLRLIYFSYDVKMKEKGDIPEGYSVSREKKERFSLILESASTNQTSMYLCASSFRQRYNEQFFGPGTRLTVL.

The chain joins TRBV4-2 to TRBJ1-2, with TRBD1 identical over 8 bases. V lost 1 base and J lost 2; bases outside the gene matches: 0. CDR1 is LGHNA and CDR2 is YNFKEQ in the germline V gene. The CDR3 has 14 amino acids. The chain's CDR3 is CASSQGDRNYGYTF. The CDR3 DNA sequence: TGTGCCAGCAGCCAAGGGGACAGGAACTATGGCTACACCTTC.

Comment on this clone: Sequence at one end of the junction differs from germline and may be a read error. The V call is TRBV11-3, the J call TRBJ2-7; 11 bases are a match to TRBD1. Germline CDR1 reads SGHNT; CDR2 reads YENEEA. CDR3 length: 16 amino acids. The CDR3 sequence: CASSLEGDRGFHEQYF. In nucleotides, the CDR3 is TGTGCCAGCAGCCTAGAAGGGGACAGGGGGTTCCACGAGCAGTACTTC.

The gene calls are TRBV9 and TRBJ1-3; 7 nucleotides line up with TRBD1. The ends lost 3 bases at V and 0 bases at J; junction bases unmatched: 3. The CDR3 loop spans 15 amino acids. Germline CDR1 and CDR2: SGDLS and YYNGEE. As DNA, the CDR3 is TGTGCCAGCAGCGAGTGGGACAGCTCTGGAAACACCATATATTTT. Translating it yields CASSEWDSSGNTIYF.

This chain joins TRBV19 and TRBJ1-4; the match to TRBD1 covers 8 bases. Germline CDR1 reads LNHDA; CDR2 reads SQIVND (reference sequence). This CDR3 is 14 amino acids long. V lost 7 bases, J lost 6 bases, and 7 bases stayed unmatched. The CDR3 is CASTLQGVDEKLFF. The CDR3 DNA reads TGTGCCAGTACTCTACAGGGGGTAGATGAAAAACTGTTTTTT.

There are a few counts of this clone. The chain uses TRBV25-1 and TRBJ2-7; 12 bases line up with TRBD2. Per germline, CDR1 MGHDK and CDR2 SYGVNS. The CDR3 is made up of 16 amino acids. The J segment lost 2 bases and the V segment lost 4 bases, leaving 6 bases of the junction unmatched. The CDR3 nucleotides read TGTGCCAGCAGTGGAGGGACTAGCGGGTTAACCTACGAGCAGTACTTC. This gives the protein CASSGGTSGLTYEQYF.

This chain links TRBV11-3 with TRBJ2-3, with 12 bases that match TRBD2. Germline trimming cut 1 base from V and 0 bases from J; bases unmatched to any gene: 5. CDR3 length: 18 amino acids. Germline V gives CDR1 SGHNT, CDR2 YENEEA. The CDR3 here is CASSLGTSGEASTDTQYF. The CDR3 DNA is TGTGCCAGCAGCTTAGGGACTAGCGGGGAAGCTAGCACAGATACGCAGTATTTT.

This clone appeared once. The V and J genes are TRBV10-2 and TRBJ1-2; 10 positions match TRBD1. The germline V gene encodes CDR1 WSHSY and CDR2 SAAADI. The CDR3 spans 15 residues. V was pared by 3 bases and J by 0 bases, with 1 base of the junction left unmatched. CDR3 bases: TGCGCCAGCAGTGATGGACAGGGGGCTAACTATGGCTACACCTTC. Translating it yields CASSDGQGANYGYTF.

V usage is TRBV5-6 and J usage is TRBJ1-6; the match to TRBD1 covers 7 bases. The V and J ends lost 2 bases and 7 bases, in that order; junction bases with no gene match: 6. Germline V gives CDR1 SGHDT, CDR2 YYEEEE. The CDR3 contains 15 residues. The CDR3 sequence is CASSLQGTPNSPLHF. In nucleotides, the CDR3 is TGTGCCAGCAGCTTACAGGGGACGCCAAATTCACCCCTCCACTTT.

The chain is built from TRBV6-1 and TRBJ2-3; D gene unclear. V was trimmed by 0 bases and J by 0 bases, leaving 22 bases between them. This CDR3 contains 20 residues. Germline V gives CDR1 MNHNS, CDR2 SASEGT. The CDR3 nucleotides read TGTGCCAGCAGTGAAGCGGGTCTCGGTGTTCACAGTCCGAGCACAGATACGCAGTATTTT. Amino acid sequence: CASSEAGLGVHSPSTDTQYF.

This clone showed up just a few times. The gene calls are TRBV9 and TRBJ2-5, with TRBD2 matching 7 bases. The CDR3 covers 14 residues. Germline CDR1 SGDLS, CDR2 YYNGEE. The V segment lost 0 bases and the J segment 5 bases; nucleotides outside the gene matches: 4. CDR3 coding DNA: TGTGCCAGCAGCGTAGGGTTTAGCGGGGAGACCCAGTACTTC. This codes for CASSVGFSGETQYF.

The chain links TRBV28 to TRBJ1-2, with D unclear. Trimming stripped 7 bases from V and 2 bases from J, with 11 bases between. The CDR3 runs 13 residues. From germline, CDR1 is MDHEN and CDR2 SYDVKM. The CDR3 protein is CASTLHVNYGYTF. The CDR3 nucleotides read TGTGCCAGCACATTACATGTCAACTATGGCTACACCTTC.

The chain couples TRBV29-1 to TRBJ2-7; weak D call: TRBD2 (5 bases). CDR3 length equals 13 residues. The V and J ends lost 5 bases and 7 bases respectively, with 18 bases between them. The germline V gene encodes CDR1 SQVTM and CDR2 ANQGSEA. CDR3 protein: CSVLQRDYREQYF. DNA for the CDR3: TGCAGCGTTCTCCAGAGAGACTACCGGGAGCAGTACTTC.

Comments on this clone: The junction does not match germline at one end; this may be a read error. The same CDR3 also results from other DNA sequences found in this sample. V gene TRBV4-1 combines with J gene TRBJ2-1, with D unclear. Germline assignment: CDR1 MGHRA and CDR2 YSYEKL. The CDR3 extends over 12 amino acids. The CDR3 protein is CASSQDRNEQFF. In DNA form, the CDR3 reads TGTGCCAGCAGCCAAGATCGGAATGAGCAGTTCTTC.

V usage is TRBV27 and J usage is TRBJ1-3; D may be TRBD1 (6 bases). V lost 5 bases and J 8 bases, leaving 16 bases between the germline ends. The CDR3 consists of 14 residues. CDR1 and CDR2 (germline): MNHEY, SMNVEV (reference sequence). CDR3 DNA sequence: TGTGCCAGCAGTCCTCGGACAGATAGACACACCATATATTTT. It translates to CASSPRTDRHTIYF.

This sequence joins TRBV10-1 and TRBJ1-3; D possibly corresponds to TRBD1 (6 bases). The CDR3 sequence is 13 residues long. Germline CDR1 WNHNN, CDR2 SYGVQD (reference sequence). The V gene lost 6 bases and the J gene lost 1 base, with 7 bases spanning the gap. In DNA, the CDR3 is TGCGCCAGCAGACAGGGATCTGGAAACACCATATATTTT. Translated, it gives CASRQGSGNTIYF.

The chain combines TRBV11-3 with TRBJ2-1, with 12 bases identical to TRBD2. There are 20 residues in the CDR3. J was trimmed by 3 bases and V by 1 base; bases with no gene match: 13. From germline, CDR1 is SGHNT and CDR2 YENEEA. DNA of the CDR3: TGTGCCAGCAGCTTAGTTGGGCTAGCGGGAGGGCTCCCAAACTACAATGAGCAGTTCTTC. Protein: CASSLVGLAGGLPNYNEQFF.

CDR3 sequence: CASSLDRGPTYEQYF. Here the CDR3 DNA reads TGTGCCAGCAGTCTCGACAGGGGGCCTACCTACGAGCAGTACTTC. This chain links TRBV5-4 with TRBJ2-5, with 10 bases lining up with TRBD1. Judging by the DNA end, TRBJ2-7 fits better; the J call may be wrong. The germline CDR1 and CDR2 sequences are SGHNT and YYREEE (reference sequence). This CDR3 comprises 15 residues.

CDR3 loop: CASRGLAGGEQYF. For the CDR3, the DNA is TGTGCCAGCAGAGGACTAGCGGGAGGCGAGCAGTACTTC. The V call is TRBV2, the J call TRBJ2-7, with 14 bases identical to TRBD2. CDR1 is SNHLY and CDR2 is FYNNEI in the germline V gene. The V and J ends lost 6 bases and 6 bases, in that order; junction bases with no gene match: 1. This CDR3 spans 13 amino acids.

This clone was seen once. This chain joins TRBV29-1 and TRBJ1-2, with D possibly being TRBD1 (5 bases). The ends were cut back, 7 bases at V and 4 bases at J, with 10 bases in the middle. Germline V gene lookup returns CDR1 SQVTM and CDR2 ANQGSEA. The CDR3 length is 11 residues. The CDR3 here is CSADIGYGYTF. The CDR3, as DNA: TGCAGCGCGGACATCGGCTATGGCTACACCTTC.

The V and J genes are TRBV10-1 and TRBJ2-1, with TRBD1 as a possible D gene (7 bases). The CDR3 covers 13 residues. Per germline, CDR1 WNHNN and CDR2 SYGVQD (reference sequence). V was clipped by 6 bases and J by 7 bases, with 13 bases between them. CDR3 protein: CASSAGQSNEQFF. The CDR3 bases are TGCGCCAGCAGCGCGGGACAGTCGAATGAGCAGTTCTTC.

The V call is TRBV4-1, the J call TRBJ2-3; 8 nucleotides align to TRBD2. The germline gives CDR1 MGHRA, CDR2 YSYEKL. This CDR3 is 18 amino acids long. Losses at the gene ends were 7 bases for V and 1 base for J; bases not matched to a gene: 16. The CDR3 nucleotides are TGCGCCAGCAATATTGGCGGGAGGTCTACCGGAGGCACAGATACGCAGTATTTT. This translates into CASNIGGRSTGGTDTQYF.

The chain carries TRBV12-5 and TRBJ2-3, with TRBD2 identical over 8 bases. Germline loops: CDR1 LGHNT, CDR2 FRNRAP. The V segment lost 1 base and the J segment 2 bases; nucleotides outside the gene matches: 8. This CDR3 is 17 amino acids long. CDR3 amino acids: CASGLGTSSLNTDTQYF. DNA for the CDR3: TGTGCTAGTGGTTTGGGGACTAGCAGCCTCAACACAGATACGCAGTATTTT. Looking up the rest from reference TRBV12-5 and TRBJ2-3 gives the full variable domain: DARVTQTPRHKVTEMGQEVTMRCQPILGHNTVFWYRQTMMQGLELLAYFRNRAPLDDSGMPKDRFSAEMPDATLATLKIQPSEPRDSAVYFCASGLGTSSLNTDTQYFGPGTRLTVL.

V and J are TRBV19 and TRBJ2-7; no clear D. The CDR3 loop spans 13 amino acids. Germline CDR1 reads LNHDA; CDR2 reads SQIVND (reference sequence). Trimming stripped 3 bases from V and 2 bases from J, with 8 bases between. As DNA, the CDR3 is TGTGCCAGTAGTATGTCCAGTGCCTACGAGCAGTACTTC. Protein sequence: CASSMSSAYEQYF.